There are many counts of the clone carrying this T cell receptor (beta chain). Its antigen is still unknown. Only Caucasian adults living in Nashville, Tennessee made up the donor group. This entry is derived from a study of shared clonotypes between healthy human individuals. Study as a whole: Donors were a couple of women and a few men aged 18 to 49. General study results and limits: Among donors, sharing of clonotypes was expected to be affected by sequencing depth.

PCR replicates performed on unsorted PBMC used 300 to 350 ng DNA, about 30,000 T cell genomes. Some clones are missing from TCRdb's copy, which holds only in-frame ones; the method was immunoSEQ multiplex PCR. The table shows about 490,000 clones, with 79% occurring only once. V gave up 4 bases and J gave up 10 bases, with 18 bases separating them. The CDR3 totals 14 residues. Germline V lookup: CDR1 SGDLS, CDR2 YYNGEE. The sample was PBMCs. The TCR was taken from a woman between 35 and 50 years old in good health. Some clones in this sample may be carry-over from other donors' samples. J is TRBJ2-1 and V is TRBV9; D perhaps matches TRBD2 (6 bases). Here the CDR3 reads CASSSFRGGEEQFF. In nucleotides, the CDR3 is TGTGCCAGCAGCTCATTTAGGGGAGGTGAAGAGCAGTTCTTC.